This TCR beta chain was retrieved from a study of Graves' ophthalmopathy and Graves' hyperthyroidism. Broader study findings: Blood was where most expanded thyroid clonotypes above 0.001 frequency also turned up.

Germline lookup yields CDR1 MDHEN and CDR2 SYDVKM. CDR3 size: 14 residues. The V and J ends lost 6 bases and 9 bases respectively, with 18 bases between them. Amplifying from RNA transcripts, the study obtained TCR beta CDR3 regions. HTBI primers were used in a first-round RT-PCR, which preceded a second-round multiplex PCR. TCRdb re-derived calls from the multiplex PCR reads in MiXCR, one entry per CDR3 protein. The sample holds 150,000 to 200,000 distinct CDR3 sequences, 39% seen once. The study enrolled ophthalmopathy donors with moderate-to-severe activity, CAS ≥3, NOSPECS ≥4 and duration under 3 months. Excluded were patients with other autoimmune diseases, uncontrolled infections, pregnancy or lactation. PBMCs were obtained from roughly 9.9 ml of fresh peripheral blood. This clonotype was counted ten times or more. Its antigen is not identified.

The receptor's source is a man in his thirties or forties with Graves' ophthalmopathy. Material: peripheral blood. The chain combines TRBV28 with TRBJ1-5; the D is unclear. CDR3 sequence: CASSPPGPGWPQHF. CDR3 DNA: TGTGCCAGCAGCCCCCCTGGCCCCGGGTGGCCCCAGCATTTT.